Listed below are T cell receptor beta chains from one sample, sequenced in a study of T cell responses to AZD1222 COVID-19 vaccine. TCRdb's copy holds only in-frame clones and misses some; the assay was immunoSEQ multiplex PCR. The sample lists some 110,000 clones, about 86% occurring once. This specimen was peripheral blood, taken on day 0 of AZD1222 vaccination. These receptors were collected from an adult in good health. Both conserved end residues are part of each CDR3. The D gene is left open where the match is weak. Some rows have no size entry. The others give once, few or many, or a class for an expanded clone.

CDR3nt	CDR3aa	j_gene	d_gene	v_gene	abundance
TGTGCCAGCAGCGTACAGGGACCCAATGAGCAGTTCTTC	CASSVQGPNEQFF	TRBJ2-1	.	TRBV5-4	.
TGTGCCATCAAAAGCGGCCTCCAATACAATGAGCAGTTCTTC	CAIKSGLQYNEQFF	TRBJ2-1	.	TRBV10-3	.
TGTGCCAGCAGCCAAGGAGGGAGGGGGGGCCTCCACGGTGAGCAGTTCTTC	CASSQGGRGGLHGEQFF	TRBJ2-1	.	TRBV4-2	.
TGTGCCAGCAGCTTCCGGGCGGGGGATCCCACAGATACGCAGTATTTT	CASSFRAGDPTDTQYF	TRBJ2-3	TRBD2	TRBV7-9	.
TGTGCCTGGAGTCGGGGGTTAAGGGAAAAACTGTTTTTT	CAWSRGLREKLFF	TRBJ1-4	.	TRBV30	.
TGTGCCAGCAACCGATTACTAGCGGGATCTCTCAATGAGCAGTTCTTC	CASNRLLAGSLNEQFF	TRBJ2-1	TRBD2	TRBV7-2	once
TGCGCCAGCACCTTAGCGGGGGGGCCGAACACCGGGGAGCTGTTTTTT	CASTLAGGPNTGELFF	TRBJ2-2	TRBD2	TRBV5-1	.
TGTGCCAGCAGTTTACTGACAGGAATCGGCAATCAGCCCCAGCATTTT	CASSLLTGIGNQPQHF	TRBJ1-5	.	TRBV28	.
TGTGCCAGCCTCCCCGACACTCTCACTGAAGCTTTCTTT	CASLPDTLTEAFF	TRBJ1-1	.	TRBV5-4	.
TGTGCCAGCAGTTACATAGGGGGAAGCAATCAGCCCCAGCATTTT	CASSYIGGSNQPQHF	TRBJ1-5	.	TRBV6-2/TRBV6-3	medium-sized
TGCGCCAGCAGCCAACTAGGGACAGGGTTGGACGAGCAGTACTTC	CASSQLGTGLDEQYF	TRBJ2-7	TRBD1	TRBV4-1	.
TGTGCCAGTAGTAAGGACAGGGGGCATTCACCCCTCCACTTT	CASSKDRGHSPLHF	TRBJ1-6	TRBD1	TRBV19	.
TGTGCCAGCAGTTACCACACTGAAGCTTTCTTT	CASSYHTEAFF	TRBJ1-1	.	TRBV6-2/TRBV6-3	.
TGTGCCAGCATGGGGGACAGCTATGGCTACACCTTC	CASMGDSYGYTF	TRBJ1-2	TRBD1	TRBV2	.
TGTGCCAGCACATTAAGCTCTGGAAACACCATATATTTT	CASTLSSGNTIYF	TRBJ1-3	.	TRBV28	.
TGTGCCTCCAGGGCTCGGGGGCTGGGAAACACCATATATTTT	CASRARGLGNTIYF	TRBJ1-3	.	TRBV19	.
TGTGCCAGCAGCTCAGGAGGGGGGGCAGATACGCAGTATTTT	CASSSGGGADTQYF	TRBJ2-3	.	TRBV7-3	.
TGCGCCAGCAGCCAAGAGAACAGTGGGATAGATACGCAGTATTTT	CASSQENSGIDTQYF	TRBJ2-3	.	TRBV4-3	.
TGTGCCAGCAAGCCAAGGAATAAGAATGAGCAGTTCTTC	CASKPRNKNEQFF	TRBJ2-1	.	TRBV27	.
TGTGCCAGCAGCTCAGGGCTAGCGGGAAACGACGGGGAGCTGTTTTTT	CASSSGLAGNDGELFF	TRBJ2-2	TRBD2	TRBV7-2	once
TGTGCCAGCAGCTCAAACAGGGGGACGAATGAAAAACTGTTTTTT	CASSSNRGTNEKLFF	TRBJ1-4	TRBD1	TRBV7-2	.
TGCGCCAGCAGCTCGCGACAGGGCCCCTTGAACACTGAAGCTTTCTTT	CASSSRQGPLNTEAFF	TRBJ1-1	TRBD1	TRBV5-1	.
TGTGCCAGCACCTTAGCGGGGGTGGGGGAGACCCAGTACTTC	CASTLAGVGETQYF	TRBJ2-5	TRBD2	TRBV25-1	.